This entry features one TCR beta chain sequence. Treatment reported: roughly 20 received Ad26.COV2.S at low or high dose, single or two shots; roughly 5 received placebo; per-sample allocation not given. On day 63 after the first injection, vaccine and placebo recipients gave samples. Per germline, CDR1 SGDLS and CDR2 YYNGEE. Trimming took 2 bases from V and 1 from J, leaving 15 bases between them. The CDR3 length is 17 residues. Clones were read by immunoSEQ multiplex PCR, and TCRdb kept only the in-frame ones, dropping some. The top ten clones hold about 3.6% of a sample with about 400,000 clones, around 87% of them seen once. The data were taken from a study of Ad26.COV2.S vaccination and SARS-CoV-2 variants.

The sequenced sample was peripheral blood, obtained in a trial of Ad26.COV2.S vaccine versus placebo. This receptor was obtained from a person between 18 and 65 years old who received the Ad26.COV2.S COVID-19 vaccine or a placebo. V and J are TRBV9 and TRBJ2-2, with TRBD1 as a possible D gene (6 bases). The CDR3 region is CASSVSNRAVNTGELFF. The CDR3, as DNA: TGTGCCAGCAGCGTTTCGAACAGGGCGGTGAACACCGGGGAGCTGTTTTTT.